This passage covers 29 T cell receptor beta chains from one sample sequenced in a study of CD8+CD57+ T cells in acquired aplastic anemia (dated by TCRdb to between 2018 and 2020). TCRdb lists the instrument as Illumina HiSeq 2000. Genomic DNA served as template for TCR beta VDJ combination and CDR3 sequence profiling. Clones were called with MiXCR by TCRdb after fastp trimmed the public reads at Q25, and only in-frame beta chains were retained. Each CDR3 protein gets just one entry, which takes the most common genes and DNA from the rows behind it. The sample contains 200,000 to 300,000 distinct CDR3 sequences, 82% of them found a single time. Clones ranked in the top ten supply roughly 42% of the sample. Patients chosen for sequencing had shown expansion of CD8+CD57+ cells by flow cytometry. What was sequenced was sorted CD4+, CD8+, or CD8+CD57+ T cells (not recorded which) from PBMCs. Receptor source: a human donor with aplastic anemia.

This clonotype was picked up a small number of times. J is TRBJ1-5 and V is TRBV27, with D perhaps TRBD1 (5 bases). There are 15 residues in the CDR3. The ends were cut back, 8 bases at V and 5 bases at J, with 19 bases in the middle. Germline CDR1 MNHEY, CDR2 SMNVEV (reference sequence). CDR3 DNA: TGTGCCAGCGGGTCGGGGGGTATGGGGGATCAGCCCCAGCATTTT. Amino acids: CASGSGGMGDQPQHF.

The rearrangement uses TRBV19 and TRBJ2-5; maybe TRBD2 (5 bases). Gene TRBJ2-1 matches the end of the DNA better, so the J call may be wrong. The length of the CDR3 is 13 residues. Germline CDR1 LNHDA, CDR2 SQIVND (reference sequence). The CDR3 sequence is CASSIVREDAQFF. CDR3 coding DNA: TGTGCCAGTAGTATAGTTCGGGAAGATGCGCAGTTCTTC.

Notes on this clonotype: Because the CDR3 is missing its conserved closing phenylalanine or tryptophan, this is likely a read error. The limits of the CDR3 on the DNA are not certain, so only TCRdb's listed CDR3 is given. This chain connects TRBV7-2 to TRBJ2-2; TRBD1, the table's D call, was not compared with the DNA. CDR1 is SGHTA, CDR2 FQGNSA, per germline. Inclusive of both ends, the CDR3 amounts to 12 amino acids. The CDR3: CASSLVPGAEFY.

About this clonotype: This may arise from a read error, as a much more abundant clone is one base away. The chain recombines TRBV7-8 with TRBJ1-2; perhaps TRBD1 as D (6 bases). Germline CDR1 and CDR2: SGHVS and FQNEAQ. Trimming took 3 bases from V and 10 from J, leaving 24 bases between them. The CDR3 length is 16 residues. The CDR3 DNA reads TGTGCCAGCAGCTTTGATCCAGACAGGACAGCCCTTTCCTACACCTTC. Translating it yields CASSFDPDRTALSYTF.

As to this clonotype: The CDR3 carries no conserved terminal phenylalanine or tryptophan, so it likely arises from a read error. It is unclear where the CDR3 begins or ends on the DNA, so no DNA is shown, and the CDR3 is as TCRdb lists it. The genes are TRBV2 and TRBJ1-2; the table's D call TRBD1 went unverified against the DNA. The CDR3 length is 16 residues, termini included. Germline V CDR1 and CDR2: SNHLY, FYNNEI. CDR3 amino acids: CASSEVGDVLFYGYFV.

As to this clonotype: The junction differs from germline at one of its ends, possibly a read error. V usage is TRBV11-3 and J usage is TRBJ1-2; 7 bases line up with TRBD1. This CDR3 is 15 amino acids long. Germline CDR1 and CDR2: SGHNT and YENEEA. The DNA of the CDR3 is TGCGCCAGCAGCTTAGATCTGACAGGGAAGGATGGCTACACCTTC. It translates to CASSLDLTGKDGYTF.

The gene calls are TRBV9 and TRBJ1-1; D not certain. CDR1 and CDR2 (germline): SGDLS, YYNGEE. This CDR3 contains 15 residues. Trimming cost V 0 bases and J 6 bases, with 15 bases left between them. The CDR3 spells CASSVDPTRNPEAFF. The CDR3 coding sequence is TGTGCCAGCAGCGTAGATCCGACCCGAAATCCTGAAGCTTTCTTT.

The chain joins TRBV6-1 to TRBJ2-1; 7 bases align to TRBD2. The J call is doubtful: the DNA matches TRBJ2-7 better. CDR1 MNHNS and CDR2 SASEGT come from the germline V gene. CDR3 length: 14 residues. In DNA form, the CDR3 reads TGTGCCAGCAAGTTCACTGGGGGGGACTCCGAGCAGTACTTC. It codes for CASKFTGGDSEQYF.

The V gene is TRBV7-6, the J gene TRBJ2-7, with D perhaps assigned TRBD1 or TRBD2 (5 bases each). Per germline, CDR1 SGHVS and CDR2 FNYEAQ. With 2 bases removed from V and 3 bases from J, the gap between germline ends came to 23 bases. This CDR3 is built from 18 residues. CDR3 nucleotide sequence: TGTGCCAGCAGCTTACCCCACGGGGCAAAAGAGATCCACTACGAGCAGTACGTC. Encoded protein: CASSLPHGAKEIHYEQYV.

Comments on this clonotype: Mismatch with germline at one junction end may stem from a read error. The CDR3: CASSAGTDTQEPQYF. The DNA of the CDR3 is TGTGCCAGCAGCGCCGGGACAGACACTCAAGAGCCCCAGTACTTC. The chain links TRBV7-8 to TRBJ2-5; 7 bases are a match to TRBD1. Germline V gives CDR1 SGHVS, CDR2 FQNEAQ. The CDR3 consists of 15 residues.

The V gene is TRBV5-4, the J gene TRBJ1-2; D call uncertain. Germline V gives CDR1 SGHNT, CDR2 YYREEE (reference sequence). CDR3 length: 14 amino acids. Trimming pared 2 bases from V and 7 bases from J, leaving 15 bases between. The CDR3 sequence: CASSFTSGIGGYTF. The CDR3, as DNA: TGTGCCAGCAGCTTTACCAGCGGAATTGGTGGCTACACCTTC.

In DNA, the CDR3 is TGCAGTCCACTAGCGGGGGGGCTGGATACGCAGTATTTT. Protein: CSPLAGGLDTQYF. V gene TRBV20-1 combines with J gene TRBJ2-3, with 13 bases matching TRBD2. Germline V gives CDR1 DFQATT, CDR2 SNEGSKA (reference sequence). V was clipped by 8 bases and J by 6 bases; unmatched bases: 5. The CDR3 has 13 residues.

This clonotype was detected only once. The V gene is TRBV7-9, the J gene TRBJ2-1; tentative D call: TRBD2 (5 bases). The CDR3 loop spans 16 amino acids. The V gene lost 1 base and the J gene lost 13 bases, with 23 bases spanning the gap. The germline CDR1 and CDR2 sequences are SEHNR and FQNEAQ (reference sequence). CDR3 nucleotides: TGTGCCAGCAGCTTAGTACCCGGGGAGCGGATTGTTGGACAGTTCTTC. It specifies CASSLVPGERIVGQFF.

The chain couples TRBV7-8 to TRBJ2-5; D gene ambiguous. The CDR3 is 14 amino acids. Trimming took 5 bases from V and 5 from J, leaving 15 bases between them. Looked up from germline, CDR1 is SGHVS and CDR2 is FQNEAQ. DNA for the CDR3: TGTGCCAGCAGCCCCGGCCGATTAAGGGAGACCCAGTACTTC. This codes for CASSPGRLRETQYF.

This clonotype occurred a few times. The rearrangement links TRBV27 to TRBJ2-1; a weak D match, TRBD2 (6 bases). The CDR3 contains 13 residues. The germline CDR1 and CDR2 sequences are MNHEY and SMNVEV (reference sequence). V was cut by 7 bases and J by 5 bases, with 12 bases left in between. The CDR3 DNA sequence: TGTGCCAGCACCATAGGAGGGCACAATGAGCAGTTCTTC. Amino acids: CASTIGGHNEQFF.

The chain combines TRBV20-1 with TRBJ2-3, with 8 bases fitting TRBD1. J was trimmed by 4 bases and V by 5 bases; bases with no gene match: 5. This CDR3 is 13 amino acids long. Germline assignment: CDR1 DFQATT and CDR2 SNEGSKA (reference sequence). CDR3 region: CSARQGRSDTQYF. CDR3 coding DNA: TGCAGTGCTCGACAGGGGAGGTCAGATACGCAGTATTTT.

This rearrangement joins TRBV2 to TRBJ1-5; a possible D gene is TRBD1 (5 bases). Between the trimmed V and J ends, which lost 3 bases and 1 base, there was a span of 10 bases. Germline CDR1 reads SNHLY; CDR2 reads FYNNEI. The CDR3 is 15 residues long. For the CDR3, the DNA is TGTGCCAGCAGTGAGTTCCAGGGCAGCAATCAGCCCCAGCATTTT. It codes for CASSEFQGSNQPQHF.

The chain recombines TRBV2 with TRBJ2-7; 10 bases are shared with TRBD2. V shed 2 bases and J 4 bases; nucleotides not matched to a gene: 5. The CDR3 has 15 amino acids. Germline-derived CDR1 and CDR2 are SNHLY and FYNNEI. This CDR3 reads CASSELAGDFYEQYF. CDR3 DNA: TGTGCCAGCAGTGAACTAGCGGGGGATTTTTACGAGCAGTACTTC.

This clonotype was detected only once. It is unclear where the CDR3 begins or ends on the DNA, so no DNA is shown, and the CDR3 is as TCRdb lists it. CDR3 loop: CASSAVAEPQYFDF. The V and J genes are TRBV7-9 and TRBJ2-5; TRBD1, as called in the table, went unchecked against the DNA. The length of the CDR3 is 14 amino acids, counting both ends. Looked up from germline, CDR1 is SEHNR and CDR2 is FQNEAQ (reference sequence).

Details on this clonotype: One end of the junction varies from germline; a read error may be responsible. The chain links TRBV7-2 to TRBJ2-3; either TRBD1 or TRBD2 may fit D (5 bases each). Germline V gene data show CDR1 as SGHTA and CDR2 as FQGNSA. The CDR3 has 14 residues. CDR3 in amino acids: CASSLGDESCTMNF. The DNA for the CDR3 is TGTGCCAGCAGCCTAGGGGACGAGTCGTGTACAATGAACTTT.

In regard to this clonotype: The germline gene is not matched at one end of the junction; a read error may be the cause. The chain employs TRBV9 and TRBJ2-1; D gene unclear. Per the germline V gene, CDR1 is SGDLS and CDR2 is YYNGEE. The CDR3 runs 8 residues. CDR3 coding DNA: TGTGCCAGCAGCACCGGGTCATGG. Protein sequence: CASSTGSW.

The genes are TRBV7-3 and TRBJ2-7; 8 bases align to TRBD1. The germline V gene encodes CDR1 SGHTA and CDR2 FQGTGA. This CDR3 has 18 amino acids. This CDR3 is CATSLPGQEPTSCYEQYV. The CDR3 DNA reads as TGTGCCACCAGCCTCCCGGGACAGGAACCAACGAGCTGTTACGAGCAGTACGTC.

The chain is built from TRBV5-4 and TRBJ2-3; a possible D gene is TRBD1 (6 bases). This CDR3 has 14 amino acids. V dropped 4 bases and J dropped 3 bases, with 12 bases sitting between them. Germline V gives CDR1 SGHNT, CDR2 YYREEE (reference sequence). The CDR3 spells CASSPGTQTDTQYF. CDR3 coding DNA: TGTGCCAGCAGCCCTGGGACACAAACAGATACGCAGTATTTT.

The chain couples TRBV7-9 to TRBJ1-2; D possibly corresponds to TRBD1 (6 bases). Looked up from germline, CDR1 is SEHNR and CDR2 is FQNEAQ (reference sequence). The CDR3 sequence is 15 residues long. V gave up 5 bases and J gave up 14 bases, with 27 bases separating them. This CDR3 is CASSVALGQINTMTF. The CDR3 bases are TGTGCCAGCAGCGTCGCACTAGGACAGATCAATACAATGACCTTC.

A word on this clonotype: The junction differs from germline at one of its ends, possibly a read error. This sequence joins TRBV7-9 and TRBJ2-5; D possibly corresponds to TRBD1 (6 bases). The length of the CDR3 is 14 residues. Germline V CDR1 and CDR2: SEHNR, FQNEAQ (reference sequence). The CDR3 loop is CAGQRARETQTQCF. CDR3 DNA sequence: TGTGCCGGACAGAGAGCTAGGGAGACCCAGACCCAGTGCTTC.

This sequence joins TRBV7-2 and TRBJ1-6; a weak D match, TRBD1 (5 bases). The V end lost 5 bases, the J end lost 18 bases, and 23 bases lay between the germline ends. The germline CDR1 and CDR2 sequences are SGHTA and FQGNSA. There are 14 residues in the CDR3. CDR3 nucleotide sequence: TGTGCCAGCAGCAATGGACAATGGCTTCAACCCACCCACTTT. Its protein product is CASSNGQWLQPTHF.

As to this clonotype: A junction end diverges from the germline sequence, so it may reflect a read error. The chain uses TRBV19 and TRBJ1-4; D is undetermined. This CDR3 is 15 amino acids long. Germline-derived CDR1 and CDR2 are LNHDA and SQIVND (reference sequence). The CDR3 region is CASSIAKGAYDELFF. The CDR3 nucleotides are TGTGCCAGTAGTATTGCTAAGGGAGCCTACGATGAGCTGTTTTTC.

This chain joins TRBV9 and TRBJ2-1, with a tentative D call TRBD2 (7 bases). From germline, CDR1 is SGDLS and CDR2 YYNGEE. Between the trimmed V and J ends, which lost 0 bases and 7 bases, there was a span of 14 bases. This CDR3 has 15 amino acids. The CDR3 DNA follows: TGTGCCAGCAGCGTAGGGATAGGGGGGGAGAATGAGCAGTTCTTC. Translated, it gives CASSVGIGGENEQFF. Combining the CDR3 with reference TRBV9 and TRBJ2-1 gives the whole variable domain DSGVTQTPKHLITATGQRVTLRCSPRSGDLSVYWYQQSLDQGLQFLIQYYNGEERAKGNILERFSAQQFPDLHSELNLSSLELGDSALYFCASSVGIGGENEQFFGPGTRLTVL.

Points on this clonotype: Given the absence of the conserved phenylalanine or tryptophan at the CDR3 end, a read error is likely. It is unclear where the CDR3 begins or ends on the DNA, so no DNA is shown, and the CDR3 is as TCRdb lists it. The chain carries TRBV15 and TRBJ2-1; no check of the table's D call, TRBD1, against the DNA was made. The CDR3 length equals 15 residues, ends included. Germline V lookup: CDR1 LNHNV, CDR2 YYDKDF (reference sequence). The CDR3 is CATSRVCSRGTEYFG.